This record covers a single T cell receptor (beta chain). This record comes from a study of blood T cell repertoires in COVID-19. Original handling: Reference gene primer amplification gave estimated nucleated cell counts. Using immunoSEQ multiplex PCR, the repertoire was profiled, and TCRdb retains in-frame clones only, with some absent. V and J calls and clone size follow that table, whereas D and trimming were derived from the DNA. This sample has fewer than 250,000 clones, with 70% to 90% found just once. The sequenced sample was peripheral blood. The receptor was derived from a man aged 35 to 55 with acute or convalescent COVID-19.

CDR3 sequence: CASSPSSETQYF. The CDR3 bases are TGTGCCAGCAGCCCCTCGTCTGAGACCCAGTACTTC. The chain combines TRBV9 with TRBJ2-5, with D uncertain. CDR3 length equals 12 residues. V shed 4 bases and J shed 5 bases, with 9 bases lying between them. Looked up from germline, CDR1 is SGDLS and CDR2 is YYNGEE.